These T cell receptor beta chains were read from a single sample in a study of cytomegalovirus exposure and HLA in healthy donors. Sequencing was performed with immunoSEQ multiplex PCR; in TCRdb, only in-frame clones are kept and a portion is missing. The sample lists 150,000 or so clones; about three quarters were seen once. The specimen was PBMCs. The origin of the receptors is a woman aged 45-65 years in good health and CMV-seropositive. The conserved cysteine and the conserved F or W are not part of the CDR3 here.

v_gene	CDR3aa
TRBV5-5	ASSLGQGYEKVF
TRBV30	AVEKFWGAPGGSSYNSPLH
TRBV5-1	ASSSDRGNEKLF
TRBV5-1	ASSWDSQGTGELF
TRBV6-6	ASSRQGNTEAF
TRBV27	ASFRTGANTEAF
TRBV7-6	ASSLDRDDSGNTIY
TRBV19	ASSRREAGSYEQY
TRBV7-6	ASSLGVPGINEQF
TRBV30	AWKGQGAPETQY
TRBV18	ASSPPVGTGTEKLF
TRBV29-1	SATGTGGSTNEKLF
TRBV9	ASSSRDRSLHGYT
TRBV6-1	ASRLADSTDTQY
TRBV29-1	SVHTGVQGQY
TRBV5-1	ASSLLGASGDTEAF
TRBV29-1	SVDGPNYEQY
TRBV28	ASRMVGLNTEAF